These 18 T cell receptor beta chains came from one sample sequenced in a study of T cells in women clearing cervical HPV infection. Produced via immunoSEQ multiplex PCR; TCRdb's table is partial and in-frame only. This sample's table has about 35,000 clones. Material: blood buffy coat. These receptors were obtained from a woman between 18 and 70 years old with a cervical HPV16 infection that either progressed to CIN3+ or cleared (not recorded which).

As regards this clone: The read stops 3 residues short of the end of the CDR3; the missing end is completed from the germline J gene. The chain combines TRBV19 with TRBJ2-1, with 8 bases matching TRBD1. CDR1 and CDR2 from the germline V gene are LNHDA and SQIVND (reference sequence). The CDR3 length is 15 residues. The junction had 4 bases not matched to a gene; V was cut back by 5 bases and J by 1 base. The CDR3 is CASSAGTGSYNEQFF. CDR3 DNA (partial): TGTGCCAGTAGTGCCGGGACAGGTTCCTACAATGAG.

Turning to this clone: The read finishes 3 residues shy of the CDR3 end, and the germline J gene is used to complete it. V usage is TRBV2 and J usage is TRBJ2-7; D gene uncertain. This CDR3 spans 14 amino acids. The V end lost 2 bases, the J end lost 5 bases, and 13 bases lay between the germline ends. CDR1 is SNHLY and CDR2 is FYNNEI in the germline V gene. The sequenced CDR3 bases are TGTGCCAGCAGTGAACAACGGAGCGTCGACGAG. Translation gives CASSEQRSVDE. The complete CDR3 protein is CASSEQRSVDEQYF.

In regard to this clone: The CDR3 end is not reached by the read, which stops 3 residues before it; the germline J gene fills it in. This chain links TRBV2 with TRBJ2-5, with 10 bases matching TRBD2. This CDR3 has 15 residues. V dropped 10 bases and J dropped 4; count of bases not matched to a gene: 12. CDR1 SNHLY and CDR2 FYNNEI come from the germline V gene. The CDR3: CATSWGASGGETQYF. Partial CDR3 DNA: TGTGCCACCTCATGGGGGGCTAGCGGGGGAGAGACC. Full variable domain (missing parts from reference TRBV2 and TRBJ2-5): EPEVTQTPSHQVTQMGQEVILRCVPISNHLYFYWYRQILGQKVEFLVSFYNNEISEKSEIFDDQFSVERPDGSNFTLKIRSTKLEDSAMYFCATSWGASGGETQYFGPGTRLLVL.

As to this clone: Read sequence stops 3 residues before the CDR3 end, and the germline J gene provides the missing end. The rearrangement uses TRBV2 and TRBJ1-5, with D tentatively TRBD1 (6 bases). Germline V gene data show CDR1 as SNHLY and CDR2 as FYNNEI. V was cut by 2 bases and J by 7 bases, with 12 bases left in between. The CDR3 length is 14 residues. CDR3 DNA, as far as it was read: TGTGCCAGCAGTGAACTTGGGGGCGTACAGCCC. Protein product: CASSELGGVQP. The whole CDR3 reads CASSELGGVQPQHF.

For this clone: The sequenced fragment ends 3 residues before the CDR3 boundary, so the rest is inferred from the germline J gene. This rearrangement joins TRBV7-6 to TRBJ2-3; 7 nucleotides align to TRBD1. The CDR3 covers 13 residues. Germline V gene sequence: CDR1 SGHVS, CDR2 FNYEAQ. CDR3 sequence: CASSSWDSETQYF. The covered CDR3 bases are TGTGCCAGCAGCTCATGGGACAGCGAGACG.

On this clone: The read gets to within 3 residues of the CDR3 end, and the germline J gene fills in the rest. The chain couples TRBV20-1 to TRBJ1-1; the D is unclear. This CDR3 is built from 12 residues. Trimming shortened V by 3 bases and J by 1 base, and 6 bases separated the two germline ends. CDR1 is DFQATT, CDR2 SNEGSKA, per germline (reference sequence). This chain's CDR3 is CSASEQNTEAFF. The part of the CDR3 DNA that was read is TGCAGTGCTAGCGAGCAGAACACTGAA.

Worth noting for this clone: The observed sequence ends 3 residues before the CDR3 terminus, with the missing tail filled in from the germline J gene. The V and J genes are TRBV19 and TRBJ2-1; 7 nucleotides match TRBD1. This CDR3 comprises 16 residues. Germline V lookup: CDR1 LNHDA, CDR2 SQIVND (reference sequence). V shed 3 bases and J 0 bases; nucleotides not matched to a gene: 5. CDR3 DNA, as far as it was read: TGTGCCAGTAGTATTGGCAGGGGGAGCTCCTACAATGAG. Translated, it gives CASSIGRGSSYNE. The complete CDR3 reads CASSIGRGSSYNEQFF.

As for this clone: The CDR3 end lies 3 residues beyond the end of the read and is filled in from the germline J gene. V usage is TRBV7-9 and J usage is TRBJ2-3; D might be TRBD1 (6 bases). V was pared by 6 bases and J by 5 bases, with 12 bases between. Germline-derived CDR1 and CDR2 are SEHNR and FQNEAQ (reference sequence). The CDR3 loop spans 13 amino acids. CDR3 amino acids: CASSPGQLDTQYF. The covered CDR3 bases are TGTGCCAGCAGTCCCGGACAGTTAGATACG.

Remarks on this clone: The sequence runs out 3 residues before the end of the CDR3; the remainder is reconstructed from the germline J gene. The chain is built from TRBV20-1 and TRBJ1-2, with 9 bases fitting TRBD1. CDR3 length: 12 amino acids. After removal of 5 bases from V and 6 bases from J, the junction contained 4 bases not matched to a gene. Looked up from germline, CDR1 is DFQATT and CDR2 is SNEGSKA (reference sequence). CDR3 bases read: TGCAGTGCTGGACAGGGGTTCGATGGC. Translated, it gives CSAGQGFDG. The full CDR3 protein reads CSAGQGFDGYTF.

As for this clone: Read sequence stops 3 residues before the CDR3 end, and the germline J gene provides the missing end. The V call is TRBV2, the J call TRBJ2-7, with D perhaps matching TRBD2 (5 bases). The germline gives CDR1 SNHLY, CDR2 FYNNEI. The CDR3 sequence is 12 residues long. V lost 7 bases to trimming and J lost 0 bases, with 7 bases between them. The CDR3 bases that were read are TGTGCCAGCACGGGGAACTCCTACGAG. It is translated as CASTGNSYE. The whole CDR3 sequence reads CASTGNSYEQYF.

A note on this clone: With the read ending 3 residues before the CDR3 end, the germline J gene is used to fill in that end. This chain uses TRBV2 with TRBJ2-4; tentatively, D is TRBD1 (6 bases). Trimming cost V 6 bases and J 6 bases, with 9 bases left between them. This CDR3 contains 12 residues. Germline loops: CDR1 SNHLY, CDR2 FYNNEI. The CDR3 DNA, read in part, is TGTGCCAGCAGCGTGGACAGAAACATT. Residues: CASSVDRNI. The full CDR3 sequence reads CASSVDRNIQYF. The variable domain in full, with the rest retrieved from reference TRBV2 and TRBJ2-4, is EPEVTQTPSHQVTQMGQEVILRCVPISNHLYFYWYRQILGQKVEFLVSFYNNEISEKSEIFDDQFSVERPDGSNFTLKIRSTKLEDSAMYFCASSVDRNIQYFGAGTRLSVL.

A remark on this clone: The DNA ends 3 residues before the CDR3 does, and the rest of the CDR3 is filled in from the germline J gene. V usage is TRBV5-1 and J usage is TRBJ2-7; D might be TRBD2 (5 bases). The V end was cut by 0 bases, the J end by 5 bases, with 15 bases between. Germline V gene data show CDR1 as SGHRS and CDR2 as YFSETQ. The CDR3 consists of 15 residues. The sequenced CDR3 bases are TGCGCCAGCAGCTTGGATTTTTCGGGGAACCACGAG. Translation gives CASSLDFSGNHE. The complete CDR3 sequence is CASSLDFSGNHEQYF.

CDR3 protein: CASSSSRDRSQETQYF. The covered CDR3 bases are TGTGCCAGTAGTTCTTCCCGGGACAGGAGCCAAGAGACC. This chain uses TRBV19 with TRBJ2-5; 8 bases line up with TRBD1. The read ends 3 residues before the CDR3 terminus; that terminus is restored from the germline J gene. Germline values: CDR1 LNHDA, CDR2 SQIVND (reference sequence). This CDR3 has 16 residues. V lost 5 bases and J lost 1; bases outside the gene matches: 9.

As regards this clone: The read ends 3 residues early relative to the CDR3; the germline J gene fills the gap. This chain links TRBV6-2 or TRBV6-3 with TRBJ1-4; 10 bases are a match to TRBD1. CDR1 MNHEY and CDR2 SVGEGT come from the germline V gene. Trimming at V came to 5 bases and at J to 6 bases, leaving 12 bases not matched to a gene. CDR3 length equals 17 residues. CDR3 DNA, as far as it was read: TGTGCCAGCAGTCGGACGATTGGGACAGGGGTTTATGAAAAA. This translates into CASSRTIGTGVYEK. The whole CDR3 is CASSRTIGTGVYEKLFF.

As to this clone: The CDR3 end is not reached by the read, which stops 3 residues before it; the germline J gene fills it in. The rearrangement links TRBV5-1 to TRBJ2-5; 10 bases line up with TRBD1. Looked up from germline, CDR1 is SGHRS and CDR2 is YFSETQ. With V trimmed by 4 bases and J by 4 bases, 7 bases remained unmatched. This CDR3 has 15 amino acids. CDR3 in amino acids: CASSRTGGTGETQYF. Partial CDR3 DNA: TGCGCCAGCAGCAGGACAGGGGGGACGGGAGAGACC.

Worth noting for this clone: The sequenced fragment ends 3 residues before the CDR3 boundary, so the rest is inferred from the germline J gene. This rearrangement joins TRBV7-9 to TRBJ1-2; D is perhaps TRBD1 (6 bases). Trimming pared 1 base from V and 4 bases from J, leaving 13 bases between. CDR3 length: 15 amino acids. Germline values: CDR1 SEHNR, CDR2 FQNEAQ (reference sequence). CDR3 bases read: TGTGCCAGCAGCTTAGGTCGAGCAGGGGCCTATGGC. Amino acid sequence: CASSLGRAGAYG. The whole CDR3 sequence is CASSLGRAGAYGYTF.

In regard to this clone: Read coverage stops 3 residues before the CDR3 terminus; the germline J gene supplies the remainder. The J gene is TRBJ2-7, the V gene TRBV7-9, with D possibly matching TRBD2 (5 bases). V was pared by 5 bases and J by 4 bases, with 9 bases between. The germline V gene encodes CDR1 SEHNR and CDR2 FQNEAQ (reference sequence). There are 12 residues in the CDR3. CDR3 DNA (partial): TGTGCCAGCAGCGCCTCGGGGTACGAG. Its translation is CASSASGYE. The entire CDR3 is CASSASGYEQYF.

As for this clone: The sequence runs out 3 residues before the end of the CDR3; the remainder is reconstructed from the germline J gene. The chain combines TRBV19 with TRBJ2-1; D is ambiguous. Germline assignment: CDR1 LNHDA and CDR2 SQIVND (reference sequence). This CDR3 is built from 15 residues. V was pared by 2 bases and J by 4 bases, with 12 bases between. The CDR3 loop reads CASSISLLLYNEQFF. CDR3 DNA, as far as it was read: TGTGCCAGTAGTATAAGCCTGCTCTTATACAATGAG.